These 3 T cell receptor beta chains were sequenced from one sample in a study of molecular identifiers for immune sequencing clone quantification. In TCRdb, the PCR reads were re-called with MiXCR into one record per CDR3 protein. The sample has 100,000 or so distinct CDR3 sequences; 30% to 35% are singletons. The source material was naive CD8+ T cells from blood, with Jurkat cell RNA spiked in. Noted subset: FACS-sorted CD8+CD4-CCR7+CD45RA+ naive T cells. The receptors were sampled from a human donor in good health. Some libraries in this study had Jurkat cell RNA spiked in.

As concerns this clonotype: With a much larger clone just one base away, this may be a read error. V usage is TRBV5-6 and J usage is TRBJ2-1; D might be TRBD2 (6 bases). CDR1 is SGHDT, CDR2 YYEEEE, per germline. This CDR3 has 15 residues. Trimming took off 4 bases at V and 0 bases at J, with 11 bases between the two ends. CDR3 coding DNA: TGTGCCAGCAGCGCCTGGGACTCCTCCTACAATGAGCAGTTCTTC. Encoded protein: CASSAWDSSYNEQFF.

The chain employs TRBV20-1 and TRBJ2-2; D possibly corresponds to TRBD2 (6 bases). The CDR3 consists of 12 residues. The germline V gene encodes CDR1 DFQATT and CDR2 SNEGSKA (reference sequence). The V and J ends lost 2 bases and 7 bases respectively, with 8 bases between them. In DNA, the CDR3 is TGCAGTGCTAGATCTAGCGACGGGGAGCTGTTTTTT. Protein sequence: CSARSSDGELFF.

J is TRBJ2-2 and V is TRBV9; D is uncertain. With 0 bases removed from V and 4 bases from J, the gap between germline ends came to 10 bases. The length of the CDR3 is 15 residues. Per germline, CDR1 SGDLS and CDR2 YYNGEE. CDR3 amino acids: CASSVEGSSTGELFF. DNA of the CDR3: TGTGCCAGCAGCGTAGAAGGGTCGAGCACCGGGGAGCTGTTTTTT.